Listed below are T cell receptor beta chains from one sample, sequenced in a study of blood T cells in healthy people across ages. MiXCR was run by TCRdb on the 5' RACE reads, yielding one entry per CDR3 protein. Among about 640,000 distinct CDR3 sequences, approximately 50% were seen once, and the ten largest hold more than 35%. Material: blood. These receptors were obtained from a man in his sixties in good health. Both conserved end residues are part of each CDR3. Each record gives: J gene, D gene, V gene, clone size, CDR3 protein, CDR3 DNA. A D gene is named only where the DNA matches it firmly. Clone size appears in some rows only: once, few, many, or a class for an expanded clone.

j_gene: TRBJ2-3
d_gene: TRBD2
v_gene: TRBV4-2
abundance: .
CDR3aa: CASSDLAGDTDTQYF
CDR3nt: TGTGCCAGCAGCGATCTGGCGGGAGACACAGATACGCAGTATTTT

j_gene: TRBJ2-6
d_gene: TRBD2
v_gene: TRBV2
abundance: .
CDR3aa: CASKGLASGANVLTF
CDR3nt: TGTGCCAGCAAGGGACTAGCCTCTGGGGCCAACGTCCTGACTTTC

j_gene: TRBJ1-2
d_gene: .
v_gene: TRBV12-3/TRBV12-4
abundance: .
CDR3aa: CASSSQGDGYIF
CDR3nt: TGTGCCAGCAGTTCCCAAGGGGATGGCTACATCTTC

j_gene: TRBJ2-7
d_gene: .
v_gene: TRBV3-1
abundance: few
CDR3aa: CASSYYYEQYF
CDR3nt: TGTGCCAGCTCCTACTATTACGAGCAGTACTTC

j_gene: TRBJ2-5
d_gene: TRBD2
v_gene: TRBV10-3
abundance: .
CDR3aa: CAISVTSGGGTQYF
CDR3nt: TGTGCCATCAGTGTGACTAGCGGGGGTGGGACCCAGTACTTC

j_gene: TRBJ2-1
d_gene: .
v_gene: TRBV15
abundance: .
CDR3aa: CATSRGEGSKVNEQFF
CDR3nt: TGTGCCACCAGCAGAGGCGAGGGTAGTAAGGTAAATGAGCAGTTCTTC

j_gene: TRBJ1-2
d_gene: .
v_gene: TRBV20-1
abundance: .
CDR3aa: CSARRQGNLLEGYTF
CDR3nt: TGCAGTGCTAGAAGGCAGGGGAATTTGTTGGAAGGCTACACCTTC

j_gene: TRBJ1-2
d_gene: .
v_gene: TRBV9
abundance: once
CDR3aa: CASSVATNYGYTF
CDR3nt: TGTGCCAGCAGCGTAGCTACGAACTATGGCTACACCTTC

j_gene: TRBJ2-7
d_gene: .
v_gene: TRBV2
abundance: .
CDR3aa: CASSGVRDASYEQYF
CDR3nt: TGTGCCAGCAGTGGGGTCCGGGACGCCTCCTACGAGCAGTACTTC

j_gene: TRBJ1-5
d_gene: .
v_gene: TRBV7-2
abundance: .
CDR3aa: CASSLSGRGGIQPQHF
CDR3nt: TGTGCCAGCAGCTTATCTGGCAGGGGTGGGATTCAGCCCCAGCATTTT

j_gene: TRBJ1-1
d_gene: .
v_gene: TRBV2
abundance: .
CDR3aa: CASSEQVRAEAFF
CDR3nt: TGTGCCAGCAGTGAACAGGTGCGCGCTGAAGCTTTCTTT

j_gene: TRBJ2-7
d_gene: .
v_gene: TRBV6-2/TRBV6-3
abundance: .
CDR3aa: CASSYSSNEQYF
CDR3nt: TGTGCCAGCAGTTACTCTAGCAACGAGCAGTACTTC

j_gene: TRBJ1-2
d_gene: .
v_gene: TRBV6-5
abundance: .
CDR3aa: CASSCRREYGYTF
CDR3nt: TGTGCCAGCAGTTGTAGGAGGGAATATGGCTACACCTTC

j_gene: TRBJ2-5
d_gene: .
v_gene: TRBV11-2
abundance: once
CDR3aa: CASSPLSQETQYF
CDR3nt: TGTGCCAGCAGCCCCTTGTCCCAAGAGACCCAGTACTTC

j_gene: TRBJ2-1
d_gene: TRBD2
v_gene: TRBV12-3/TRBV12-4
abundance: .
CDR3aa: CASSLVGTRGNEQFF
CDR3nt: TGTGCCAGCAGTTTAGTGGGGACTAGGGGTAATGAGCAGTTCTTC

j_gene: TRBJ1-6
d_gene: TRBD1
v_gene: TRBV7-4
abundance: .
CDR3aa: CASSLVGQGQIDYNSPLHF
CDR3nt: TGTGCCAGCAGTCTCGTGGGACAGGGTCAAATTGACTATAATTCACCCCTCCACTTT

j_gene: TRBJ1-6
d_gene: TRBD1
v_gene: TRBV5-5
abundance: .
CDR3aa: CASSSGTGPVASPLHF
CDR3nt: TGTGCCAGCAGCTCCGGGACAGGGCCGGTAGCTTCACCCCTCCACTTT

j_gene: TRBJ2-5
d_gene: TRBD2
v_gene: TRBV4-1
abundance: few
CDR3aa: CASSQGGTSVLQETQYF
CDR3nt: TGCGCCAGCAGCCAAGGAGGGACTAGCGTACTACAAGAGACCCAGTACTTC

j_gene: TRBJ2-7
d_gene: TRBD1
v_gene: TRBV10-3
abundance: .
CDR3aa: CAISPRDRGLSEQYF
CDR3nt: TGTGCCATCAGTCCCCGGGACAGGGGGCTTAGCGAGCAGTACTTC

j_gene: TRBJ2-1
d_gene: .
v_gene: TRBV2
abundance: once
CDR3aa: CASTKNPYNEQFF
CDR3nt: TGTGCCAGTACTAAAAACCCTTACAATGAGCAGTTCTTC

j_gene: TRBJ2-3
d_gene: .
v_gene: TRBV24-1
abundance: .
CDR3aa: CATSLRPGENTDTQYF
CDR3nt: TGTGCCACCAGCCTTCGTCCGGGGGAGAACACAGATACGCAGTATTTT

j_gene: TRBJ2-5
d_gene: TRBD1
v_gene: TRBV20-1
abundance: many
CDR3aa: CSAWDRHQETQYF
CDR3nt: TGCAGTGCGTGGGACAGACACCAAGAGACCCAGTACTTC